Sequencing of this TCR beta chain was carried out in a study of T cells in Graves' hyperthyroidism and ophthalmopathy. CDR3 length equals 15 residues. The germline gives CDR1 SGHVS, CDR2 FQNEAQ. The junction had 5 bases not matched to a gene; V was cut back by 5 bases and J by 4 bases. Of note for this clonotype: Given a much more abundant clone one base away, this may be a read error.

If no ophthalmopathy progression occurred within 18 months, Graves' hyperthyroidism was stable. TCR beta CDR3 sequences were amplified from RNA transcripts. Primed by the HTBI set, a first-round RT-PCR was run on the TCR CDR3. Using its own MiXCR run on the multiplex PCR reads, TCRdb lists one record per CDR3 protein. The data hold 500,000 to 650,000 distinct CDR3 sequences, with around 15% observed a single time. V is TRBV7-8 and J is TRBJ2-2; 9 bases align to TRBD1. The receptor was derived from a middle-aged woman with Graves' hyperthyroidism. The sample taken for sequencing was blood. Written as DNA, the CDR3 is TGTGCCAGCAGCCGGACAGGGGACCCCACCGGGGAGCTGTTTTTT. As protein: CASSRTGDPTGELFF.